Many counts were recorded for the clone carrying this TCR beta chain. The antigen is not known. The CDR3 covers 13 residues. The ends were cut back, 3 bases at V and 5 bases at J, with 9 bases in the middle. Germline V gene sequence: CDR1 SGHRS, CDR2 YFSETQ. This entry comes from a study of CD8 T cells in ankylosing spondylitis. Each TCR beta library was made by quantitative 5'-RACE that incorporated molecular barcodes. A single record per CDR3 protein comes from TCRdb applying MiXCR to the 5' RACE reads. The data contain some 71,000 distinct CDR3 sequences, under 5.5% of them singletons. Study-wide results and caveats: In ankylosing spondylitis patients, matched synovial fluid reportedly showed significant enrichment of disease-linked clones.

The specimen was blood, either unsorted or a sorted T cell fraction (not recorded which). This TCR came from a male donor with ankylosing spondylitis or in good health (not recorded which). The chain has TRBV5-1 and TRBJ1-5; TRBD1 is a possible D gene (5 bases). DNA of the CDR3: TGCGCCAGCAGCTATCTAGGGGATCAGCCCCAGCATTTT. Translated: CASSYLGDQPQHF. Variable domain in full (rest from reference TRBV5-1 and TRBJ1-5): KAGVTQTPRYLIKTRGQQVTLSCSPISGHRSVSWYQQTPGQGLQFLFEYFSETQRNKGNFPGRFSGRQFSNSRSEMNVSTLELGDSALYLCASSYLGDQPQHFGDGTRLSIL.